What follows are 8 T cell receptor beta chains derived from one specimen sequenced in a study of cytomegalovirus exposure and HLA in healthy donors. In the PCR, 60 Vbeta and 13 Jbeta primers were used. Sequencing was performed with immunoSEQ multiplex PCR; in TCRdb, only in-frame clones are kept and a portion is missing. The sample has approximately 160,000 clones, around 78% seen once; the top ten hold around 13%. Sequenced: PBMCs. Receptors originate from a woman in her forties or fifties in good health and CMV-seropositive.

The CDR3 here is CASRDSSKEKLFF. For the CDR3, the DNA is TGTGCCAGCAGGGACAGCAGTAAAGAAAAACTGTTTTTT. The chain is built from TRBV5-6 and TRBJ1-4; weak D call: TRBD1 (6 bases). Trimming pared 5 bases from V and 8 bases from J, leaving 13 bases between. The CDR3 has 13 amino acids. Germline V CDR1 and CDR2: SGHDT, YYEEEE.

The genes are TRBV6-5 and TRBJ2-5; no clear D gene. V was clipped by 8 bases and J by 0 bases, with 10 bases between them. Per the germline V gene, CDR1 is MNHEY and CDR2 is SVGAGI. There are 13 residues in the CDR3. The CDR3 protein is CASFGSYQETQYF. The CDR3 DNA follows: TGTGCCAGCTTCGGGTCGTACCAAGAGACCCAGTACTTC.

The V and J genes are TRBV15 and TRBJ1-1; D may be TRBD1 (5 bases). The germline CDR1 and CDR2 sequences are LNHNV and YYDKDF (reference sequence). Trimming removed 1 base at V and 0 bases at J, with 9 bases between. This CDR3 has 15 residues. CDR3 loop: CATSRGSGLNTEAFF. CDR3 in DNA: TGTGCCACCAGCAGAGGATCAGGGTTGAACACTGAAGCTTTCTTT.

This chain connects TRBV15 to TRBJ2-3; the D gene is possibly TRBD1 (6 bases). CDR3 length equals 16 residues. Germline V gives CDR1 LNHNV, CDR2 YYDKDF (reference sequence). Deletions cut 5 bases from V and 1 base from J, with 16 bases between. CDR3 in amino acids: CATSPGQNTGTDTQYF. The CDR3, as DNA: TGTGCCACCAGCCCCGGACAGAATACGGGCACAGATACGCAGTATTTT.

The chain combines TRBV19 with TRBJ1-5; TRBD1 is a possible D gene (6 bases). V gave up 4 bases and J gave up 0 bases, with 16 bases separating them. The CDR3 runs 17 residues. The germline V gene encodes CDR1 LNHDA and CDR2 SQIVND (reference sequence). CDR3 sequence: CASSKRTRGYSNQPQHF. CDR3 DNA: TGTGCCAGTAGTAAAAGGACCAGGGGTTATAGCAATCAGCCCCAGCATTTT.

This chain links TRBV18 with TRBJ2-3; 8 nucleotides align to TRBD1. Unmatched junction bases numbered 3, after V lost 1 base and J lost 0 bases. Germline CDR1 is KGHSH and CDR2 is LQKENI. There are 16 residues in the CDR3. CDR3 coding DNA: TGTGCCAGCTCACCACTCAGGACAGGGAGCACAGATACGCAGTATTTT. Its translation: CASSPLRTGSTDTQYF.

The CDR3 nucleotides read TGCGCCAGCAGCCCCCGTGGTAGCGGGGGGGCAGATGAGCAGTTCTTC. Amino acid sequence: CASSPRGSGGADEQFF. V is TRBV5-1 and J is TRBJ2-1; 11 bases fit TRBD2. V lost 4 bases, J lost 8 bases, and 11 bases stayed unmatched. The germline V gene encodes CDR1 SGHRS and CDR2 YFSETQ. The CDR3 contains 16 residues.

V is TRBV6-1 and J is TRBJ2-7; 7 bases agree with TRBD1. CDR3 length: 14 amino acids. Per germline, CDR1 MNHNS and CDR2 SASEGT. Trimming removed 6 bases from V and 1 base from J; junction bases left unmatched: 6. CDR3: CASRVATGSYEQYF. The DNA of the CDR3 is TGTGCCAGCAGAGTAGCGACAGGGTCCTACGAGCAGTACTTC.